Listed below are T cell receptor beta chains from one sample, sequenced in a study of CD8 T cells in ankylosing spondylitis. Each CDR3 protein gets one entry after TCRdb re-called the 5' RACE reads with MiXCR. Of fewer than 550,000 distinct CDR3 sequences in the sample, roughly 5.3% were seen once. The sample consisted of blood, either unsorted or a sorted T cell fraction (not recorded which). Receptor source: a male donor with ankylosing spondylitis. CDR3s include the opening cysteine and the closing phenylalanine or tryptophan. The D gene is left open where the match is weak. Size is stated as once, few, many or a size class.

TRBJ1-5	TRBV5-1	-	many	TGCGCCAGCAGCATTGCCCTGGCACCTCAAAGCAATCAGCCCCAGCATTTT	CASSIALAPQSNQPQHF
TRBJ1-5	TRBV7-2	TRBD1	few	TGTGCCAGCAGCTTTTCGGCAGGGGGTCAGCCCCAGCATTTT	CASSFSAGGQPQHF
TRBJ2-3	TRBV20-1	TRBD2	many	TGCAGTGCCCACCCACTAGCGGGAGCTTCAGATACGCAGTATTTT	CSAHPLAGASDTQYF
TRBJ2-1	TRBV20-1	-	many	TGCAGTGCTAGAATAGGGGAGAGGGCCAGTGAGCAGTTCTTC	CSARIGERASEQFF
TRBJ2-3	TRBV15	TRBD1	many	TGTGCCACCAGCGCCGGGACAGGGATTTCAGATACGCAGTATTTT	CATSAGTGISDTQYF
TRBJ2-7	TRBV5-1	-	few	TGCGCCAGCAGTCGGGGGGCGGATGCCGGCCCCTACGAGCAGTACTTC	CASSRGADAGPYEQYF
TRBJ2-3	TRBV7-2	-	many	TGTGCCAGCAGCCGTCGGGCGGGGACAGATACGCAGTATTTT	CASSRRAGTDTQYF
TRBJ2-5	TRBV15	-	many	TGTGCCACCAGCAGAGATCAGGAGACCCAGTACTTC	CATSRDQETQYF
TRBJ2-3	TRBV11-2	-	many	TGTGCCAGCAGCTCACTGACTCCAAGGAGCACAGATACGCAGTATTTT	CASSSLTPRSTDTQYF
TRBJ2-7	TRBV4-1	TRBD1	many	TGCGCCAGCAGCCAAGATCCGGGGACAGGGGTTTACGAGCAGTACTTC	CASSQDPGTGVYEQYF
TRBJ1-4	TRBV5-1	TRBD1	few	TGCGCCAGCAGCAGCCGGACAGGGAGAGGTGAAAAACTGTTTTTT	CASSSRTGRGEKLFF
TRBJ1-5	TRBV12-3/TRBV12-4	-	few	TGTGCCAGCAGCTGGAAGGGACTTAGCAATCAGCCCCAGCATTTT	CASSWKGLSNQPQHF
TRBJ2-4	TRBV6-1	-	many	TGTGCCAGCAAGAGGACAGGAGGGGACATTCAGTACTTC	CASKRTGGDIQYF
TRBJ2-2	TRBV9	TRBD1	many	TGTGCCAGCAGCGAACGGACAGGGGTCACCGGGGAGCTGTTTTTT	CASSERTGVTGELFF